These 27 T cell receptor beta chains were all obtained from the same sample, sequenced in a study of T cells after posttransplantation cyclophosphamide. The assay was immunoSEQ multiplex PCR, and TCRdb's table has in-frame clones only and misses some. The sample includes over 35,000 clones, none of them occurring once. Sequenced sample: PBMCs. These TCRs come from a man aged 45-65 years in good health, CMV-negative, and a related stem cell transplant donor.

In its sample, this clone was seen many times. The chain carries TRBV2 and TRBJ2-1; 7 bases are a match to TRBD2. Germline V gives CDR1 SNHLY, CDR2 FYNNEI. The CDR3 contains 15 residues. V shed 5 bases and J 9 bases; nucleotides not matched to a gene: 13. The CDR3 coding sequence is TGTGCCAGCAGTCTTCTAGCGGCCATGGCCAGTGAGCAGTTCTTC. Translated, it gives CASSLLAAMASEQFF.

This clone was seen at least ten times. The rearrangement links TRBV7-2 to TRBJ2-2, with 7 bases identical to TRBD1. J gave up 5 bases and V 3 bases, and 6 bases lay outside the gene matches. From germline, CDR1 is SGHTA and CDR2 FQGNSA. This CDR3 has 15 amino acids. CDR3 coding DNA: TGTGCCAGCAGCTTCACAGGGGAGAGGACCGGGGAGCTGTTTTTT. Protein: CASSFTGERTGELFF.

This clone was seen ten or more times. The CDR3 here is CASSDTAGVPHEQFF. CDR3 nucleotide sequence: TGCGCCAGCAGTGATACTGCGGGAGTCCCCCATGAGCAGTTCTTC. The rearrangement joins TRBV10-1 to TRBJ2-1, with 7 bases lining up with TRBD2. CDR1 and CDR2 from the germline V gene are WNHNN and SYGVQD (reference sequence). Trimming removed 3 bases from V and 8 bases from J; junction bases left unmatched: 10. This CDR3 spans 15 amino acids.

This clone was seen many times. The CDR3 here is CASSLEGTPTVYF. The CDR3 nucleotides read TGTGCCAGCAGCTTAGAAGGGACACCCACGGTATACTTC. The chain has TRBV7-9 and TRBJ2-4; possible D gene TRBD1, 6 bases. The V gene's germline CDR1 is SEHNR and CDR2 FQNEAQ (reference sequence). The CDR3 has 13 residues. Deletions cut 1 base from V and 16 bases from J, with 17 bases between.

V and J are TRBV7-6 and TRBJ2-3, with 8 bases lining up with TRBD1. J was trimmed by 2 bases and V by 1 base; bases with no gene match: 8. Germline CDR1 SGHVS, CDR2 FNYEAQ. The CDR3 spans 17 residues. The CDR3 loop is CASSLGFGTGPTDTQYF. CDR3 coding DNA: TGTGCCAGCAGCTTAGGGTTCGGGACAGGACCCACAGATACGCAGTATTTT.

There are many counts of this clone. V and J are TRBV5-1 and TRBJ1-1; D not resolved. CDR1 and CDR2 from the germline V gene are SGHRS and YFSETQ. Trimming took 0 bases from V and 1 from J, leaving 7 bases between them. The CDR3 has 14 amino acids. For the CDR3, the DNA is TGCGCCAGCAGCTTGGAAGTCAGGAACACTGAAGCTTTCTTT. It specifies CASSLEVRNTEAFF.

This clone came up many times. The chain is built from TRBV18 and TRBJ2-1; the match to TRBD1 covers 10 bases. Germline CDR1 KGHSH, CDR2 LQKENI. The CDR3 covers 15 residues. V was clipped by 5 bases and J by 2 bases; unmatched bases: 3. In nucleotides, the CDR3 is TGTGCCAGCTCAACCGGGACAGGGGCCTACAATGAGCAGTTCTTC. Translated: CASSTGTGAYNEQFF.

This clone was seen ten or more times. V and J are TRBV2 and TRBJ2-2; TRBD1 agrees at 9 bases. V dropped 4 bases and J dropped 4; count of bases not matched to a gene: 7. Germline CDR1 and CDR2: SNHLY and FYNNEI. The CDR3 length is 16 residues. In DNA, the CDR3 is TGTGCCAGCAGTGCGGGACAGGGTAGGGGCACCGGGGAGCTGTTTTTT. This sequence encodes CASSAGQGRGTGELFF.

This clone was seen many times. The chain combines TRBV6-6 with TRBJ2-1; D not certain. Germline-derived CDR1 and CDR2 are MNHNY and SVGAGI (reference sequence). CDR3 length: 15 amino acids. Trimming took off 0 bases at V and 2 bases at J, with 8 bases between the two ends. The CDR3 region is CASSYSTRAYNEQFF. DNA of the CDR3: TGTGCCAGCAGTTACTCCACTCGGGCCTACAATGAGCAGTTCTTC.

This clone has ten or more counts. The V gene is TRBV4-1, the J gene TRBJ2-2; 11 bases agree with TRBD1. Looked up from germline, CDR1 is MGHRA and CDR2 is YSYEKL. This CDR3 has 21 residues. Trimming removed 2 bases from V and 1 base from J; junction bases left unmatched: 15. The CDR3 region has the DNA TGCGCCAGCAGCCAATATCGGACAGGGGGCGTTATAAAAATGAACACCGGGGAGCTGTTTTTT. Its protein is CASSQYRTGGVIKMNTGELFF.

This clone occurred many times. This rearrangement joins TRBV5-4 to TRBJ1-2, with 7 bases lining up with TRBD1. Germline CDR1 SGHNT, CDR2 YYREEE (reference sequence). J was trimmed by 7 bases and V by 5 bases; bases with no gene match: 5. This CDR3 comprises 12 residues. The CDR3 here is CASSRQGSGYTF. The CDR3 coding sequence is TGTGCCAGCAGTAGACAGGGATCTGGCTACACCTTC.

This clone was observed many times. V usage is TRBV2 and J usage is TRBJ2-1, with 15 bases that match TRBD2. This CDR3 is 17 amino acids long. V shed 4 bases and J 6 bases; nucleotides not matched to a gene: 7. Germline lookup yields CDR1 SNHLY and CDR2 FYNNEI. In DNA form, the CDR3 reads TGTGCCAGCAGTGGAGACGGACTAGCGGGAGGGAGCAATGAGCAGTTCTTC. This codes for CASSGDGLAGGSNEQFF.

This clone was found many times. The CDR3 nucleotides read TGTGCCAGCAGCGTGGGACAGTCCCCTTACGAGCAGTACTTC. It translates to CASSVGQSPYEQYF. The rearrangement uses TRBV9 and TRBJ2-7; TRBD1 matches 7 bases. This CDR3 comprises 14 residues. Germline V gives CDR1 SGDLS, CDR2 YYNGEE. V trimming: 2 bases; J trimming: 4 bases; junction bases outside the gene matches: 6.

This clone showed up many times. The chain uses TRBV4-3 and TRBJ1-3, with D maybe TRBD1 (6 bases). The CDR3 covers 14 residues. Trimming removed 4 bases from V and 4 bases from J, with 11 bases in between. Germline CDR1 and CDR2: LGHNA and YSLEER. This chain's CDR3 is CASSLTGSGNTIYF. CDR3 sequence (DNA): TGCGCCAGCAGCCTAACAGGGTCCGGAAACACCATATATTTT.

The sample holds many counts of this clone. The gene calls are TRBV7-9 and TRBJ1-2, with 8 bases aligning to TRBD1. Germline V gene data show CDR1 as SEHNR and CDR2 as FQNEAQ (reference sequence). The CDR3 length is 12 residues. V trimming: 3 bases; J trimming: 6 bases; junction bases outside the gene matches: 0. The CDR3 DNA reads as TGTGCCAGCAGCTTGACAGGGGATGGCTACACCTTC. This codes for CASSLTGDGYTF.

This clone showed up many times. Written as DNA, the CDR3 is TGTGCCAGCAGTTACTCCGGCGGGAACACTGAAGCTTTCTTT. Amino acids: CASSYSGGNTEAFF. The chain links TRBV6-5 to TRBJ1-1, with D hard to call. Trimming left V 0 bases short and J 1 base short, with 6 bases between. Germline V gene sequence: CDR1 MNHEY, CDR2 SVGAGI. The CDR3 has 14 residues.

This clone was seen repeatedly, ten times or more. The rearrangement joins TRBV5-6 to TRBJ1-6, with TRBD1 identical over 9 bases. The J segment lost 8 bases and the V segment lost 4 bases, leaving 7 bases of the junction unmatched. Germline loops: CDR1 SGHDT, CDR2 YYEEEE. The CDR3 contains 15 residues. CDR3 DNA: TGTGCCAGCAGCACGTCGGACAGGGGTCATTCACCCCTCCACTTT. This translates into CASSTSDRGHSPLHF.

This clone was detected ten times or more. The CDR3 nucleotides are TGTGCCAGCAGTGACAGCGTGTCCGCCAATCAGCCCCAGCATTTT. It codes for CASSDSVSANQPQHF. This rearrangement joins TRBV2 to TRBJ1-5; D is undetermined. Germline CDR1 and CDR2: SNHLY and FYNNEI. This CDR3 comprises 15 residues. Trimming left V 3 bases short and J 3 bases short, with 12 bases between.

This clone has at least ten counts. CDR3 residues: CASSWVEMREGEQYF. CDR3 nucleotides: TGTGCCAGCAGCTGGGTGGAGATGCGGGAGGGAGAGCAGTACTTC. The chain combines TRBV5-5 with TRBJ2-7, with 9 positions matching TRBD2. V lost 3 bases and J lost 7; bases outside the gene matches: 11. CDR1 SGHKS and CDR2 YYEKEE come from the germline V gene (reference sequence). The CDR3 is 15 residues long.

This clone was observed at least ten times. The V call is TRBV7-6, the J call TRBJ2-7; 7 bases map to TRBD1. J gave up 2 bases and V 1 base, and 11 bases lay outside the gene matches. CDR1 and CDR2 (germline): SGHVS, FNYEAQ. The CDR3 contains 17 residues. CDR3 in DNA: TGTGCCAGCAGCTTAGGGGGCCCGGGACAGACCACCTACGAGCAGTACTTC. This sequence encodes CASSLGGPGQTTYEQYF.

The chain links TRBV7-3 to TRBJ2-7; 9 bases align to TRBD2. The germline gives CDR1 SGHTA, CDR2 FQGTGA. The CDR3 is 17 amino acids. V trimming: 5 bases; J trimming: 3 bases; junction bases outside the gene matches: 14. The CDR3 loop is CASSPAPLAGVSYEQYF. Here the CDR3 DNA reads TGTGCCAGCAGCCCGGCCCCTTTAGCGGGAGTTAGCTACGAGCAGTACTTC.

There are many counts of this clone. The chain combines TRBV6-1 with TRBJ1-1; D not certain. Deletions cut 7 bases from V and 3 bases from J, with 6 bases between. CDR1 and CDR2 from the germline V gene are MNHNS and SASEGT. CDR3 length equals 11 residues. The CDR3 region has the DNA TGTGCCAGCATAGGAGACACTGAAGCTTTCTTT. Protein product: CASIGDTEAFF.

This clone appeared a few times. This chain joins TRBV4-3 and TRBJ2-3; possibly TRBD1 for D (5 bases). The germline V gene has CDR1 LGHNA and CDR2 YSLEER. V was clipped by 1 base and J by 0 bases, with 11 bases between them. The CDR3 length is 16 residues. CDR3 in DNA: TGCGCCAGCAGCCAAGTTGGAAGGGGCAGCACAGATACGCAGTATTTT. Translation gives CASSQVGRGSTDTQYF.

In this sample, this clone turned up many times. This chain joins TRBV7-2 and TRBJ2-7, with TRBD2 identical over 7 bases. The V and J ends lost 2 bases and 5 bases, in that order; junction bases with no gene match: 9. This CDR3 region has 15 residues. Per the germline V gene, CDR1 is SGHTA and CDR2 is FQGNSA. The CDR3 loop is CASSLHLAAANEQYF. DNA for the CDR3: TGTGCCAGCAGCTTACATCTAGCGGCGGCCAACGAGCAGTACTTC.

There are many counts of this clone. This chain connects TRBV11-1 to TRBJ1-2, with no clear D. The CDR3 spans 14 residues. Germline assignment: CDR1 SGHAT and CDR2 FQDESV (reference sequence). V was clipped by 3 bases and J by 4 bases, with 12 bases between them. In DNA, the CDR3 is TGTGCCAGCAGCTTGGGCAGCCACTCCTATGGCTACACCTTC. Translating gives CASSLGSHSYGYTF.

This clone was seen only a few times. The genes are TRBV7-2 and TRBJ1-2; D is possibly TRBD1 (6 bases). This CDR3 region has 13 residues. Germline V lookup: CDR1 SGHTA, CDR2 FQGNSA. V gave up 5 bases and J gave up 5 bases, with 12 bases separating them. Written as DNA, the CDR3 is TGTGCCAGCAGCCCCAGGGGAGGGTATGGCTACACCTTC. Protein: CASSPRGGYGYTF. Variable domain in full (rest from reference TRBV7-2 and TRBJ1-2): GAGVSQSPSNKVTEKGKDVELRCDPISGHTALYWYRQSLGQGLEFLIYFQGNSAPDKSGLPSDRFSAERTGGSVSTLTIQRTQQEDSAVYLCASSPRGGYGYTFGSGTRLTVV.

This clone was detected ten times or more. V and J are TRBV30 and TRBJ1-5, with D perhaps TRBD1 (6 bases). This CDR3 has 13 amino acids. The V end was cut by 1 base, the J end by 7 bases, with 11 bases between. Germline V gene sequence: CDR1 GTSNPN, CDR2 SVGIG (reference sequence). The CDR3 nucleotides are TGTGCCTGGAGTGGGGGGGGCGGGCAGCCCCAGCATTTT. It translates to CAWSGGGGQPQHF. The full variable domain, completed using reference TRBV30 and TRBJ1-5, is SQTIHQWPATLVQPVGSPLSLECTVEGTSNPNLYWYRQAAGRGLQLLFYSVGIGQISSEVPQNLSASRPQDRQFILSSKKLLLSDSGFYLCAWSGGGGQPQHFGDGTRLSIL.